This T cell receptor beta chain derives from a study of blood T cell repertoires in COVID-19. About the study: The United States, Italy and Spain were the sources of the acute and convalescent COVID-19 samples. The cDNA or gDNA used as material had been derived from T cells, B-cell-depleted T cells, or PBMCs.

Participants spanned ages about 18 to 90 years and resided in about two dozen US areas. Clinical history as reported by participants underpinned cohort assignment. Sequenced by immunoSEQ multiplex PCR; TCRdb stores in-frame clones only, minus some. This table holds around 330,000 clones, under 95% found once. This CDR3 is 13 amino acids long. Germline V lookup: CDR1 MNHEY, CDR2 SVGAGI. V gave up 8 bases and J gave up 4 bases; unmatched junction bases: 4. This sequence was found in a man aged 55 to 70 who had recovered from COVID-19. V usage is TRBV6-5 and J usage is TRBJ2-5; 10 nucleotides match TRBD1. Sequencing input: PBMCs or T cells enriched from blood (not recorded which). The CDR3 here is CASDRGPRETQYF. Here the CDR3 DNA reads TGTGCCAGCGACAGGGGGCCACGAGAGACCCAGTACTTC.